Presented here are 30 T cell receptor beta chains from one specimen sequenced in a study of T cells in Graves' hyperthyroidism and ophthalmopathy. The CDR3 regions of TCR beta were amplified from RNA transcripts. Researchers ran a first-round RT-PCR on the TCR CDR3 using the HTBI primer set. MiXCR, run by TCRdb on the multiplex PCR reads, gives a single entry per CDR3 protein. The sample holds 550,000 to 650,000 distinct CDR3 sequences, approximately 14% seen once. Material: blood. These receptors were taken from a woman in her thirties or forties with Graves' hyperthyroidism.

There are many counts of this clonotype. The chain combines TRBV20-1 with TRBJ1-5; D possibly corresponds to TRBD1 (5 bases). Trimming took 4 bases from V and 5 from J, leaving 15 bases between them. Germline V lookup: CDR1 DFQATT, CDR2 SNEGSKA (reference sequence). This CDR3 is built from 14 residues. CDR3 sequence (DNA): TGCAGTGCTAACGATGGCCCGGGGGATCAGCCCCAGCATTTT. The encoded protein is CSANDGPGDQPQHF.

The table lists this clonotype with many counts. This chain joins TRBV5-6 and TRBJ2-3, with 7 positions matching TRBD1. The germline V gene has CDR1 SGHDT and CDR2 YYEEEE. V was clipped by 1 base and J by 6 bases; unmatched bases: 8. The CDR3 sequence is 15 residues long. Here the CDR3 DNA reads TGTGCCAGCAGCTTGACCGACAGGGTGACGGATACGCAGTATTTT. As protein: CASSLTDRVTDTQYF.

The chain employs TRBV28 and TRBJ2-7; D unresolved. The CDR3 has 12 residues. Deletions cut 3 bases from V and 7 bases from J, with 10 bases between. Per germline, CDR1 MDHEN and CDR2 SYDVKM. CDR3 sequence: CASSLGDLEQYF. DNA for the CDR3: TGTGCCAGCAGTTTGGGTGACCTAGAGCAGTACTTC.

This clonotype came up many times. The chain carries TRBV2 and TRBJ2-3; D uncertain. The CDR3 has 11 amino acids. Looked up from germline, CDR1 is SNHLY and CDR2 is FYNNEI. Deletions cut 7 bases from V and 6 bases from J, with 8 bases between. The CDR3 protein is CASTPTDTQYF. As DNA, the CDR3 is TGTGCCAGCACCCCTACGGATACGCAGTATTTT.

This clonotype was detected ten times or more. The rearrangement links TRBV18 to TRBJ1-3; TRBD1 aligns across 7 bases. Losses at the gene ends were 6 bases for V and 4 bases for J; bases not matched to a gene: 9. Germline V gives CDR1 KGHSH, CDR2 LQKENI. The CDR3 length is 15 residues. The CDR3 is CASSSVDRVGNTIYF. CDR3 nucleotides: TGTGCCAGCTCGTCAGTCGACAGGGTCGGAAACACCATATATTTT. Looking up the rest from reference TRBV18 and TRBJ1-3 gives the full variable domain: NAGVMQNPRHLVRRRGQEARLRCSPMKGHSHVYWYRQLPEEGLKFMVYLQKENIIDESGMPKERFSAEFPKEGPSILRIQQVVRGDSAAYFCASSSVDRVGNTIYFGEGSWLTVV.

This clonotype was counted between two and nine times. V is TRBV5-6 and J is TRBJ2-7; D is possibly TRBD1 (6 bases). Germline loops: CDR1 SGHDT, CDR2 YYEEEE. Trimming pared 0 bases from V and 2 bases from J, leaving 21 bases between. This CDR3 comprises 18 residues. The CDR3 region has the DNA TGTGCCAGCAGCTTGGCCCCTGAGACCCGGGACACCACCTACGAGCAGTACTTC. Translation gives CASSLAPETRDTTYEQYF.

This rearrangement joins TRBV20-1 to TRBJ2-4; D is ambiguous. The CDR3 has 15 residues. Germline V gives CDR1 DFQATT, CDR2 SNEGSKA (reference sequence). Trimming cost V 3 bases and J 1 base, with 13 bases left between them. CDR3 sequence: CSASTDPRAKNIQYF. In DNA, the CDR3 is TGCAGTGCTAGCACAGACCCCAGGGCCAAAAACATTCAGTACTTC.

The table lists this clonotype with many counts. This chain joins TRBV5-1 and TRBJ2-1, with TRBD1 identical over 9 bases. The CDR3 loop spans 14 amino acids. J lost 7 bases, V lost 4 bases, and 6 bases had no gene match. In germline, CDR1 is SGHRS, CDR2 YFSETQ. CDR3 sequence: CASSPGTGWNEQFF. In DNA, the CDR3 is TGCGCCAGCAGCCCCGGGACAGGGTGGAATGAGCAGTTCTTC.

This clonotype was counted ten times or more. This sequence joins TRBV2 and TRBJ2-1; D is unclear. Per the germline V gene, CDR1 is SNHLY and CDR2 is FYNNEI. V lost 7 bases and J 0 bases, leaving 19 bases between the germline ends. The CDR3 covers 17 residues. The DNA for the CDR3 is TGTGCCAGCACCTCTCCTGGGCTAACCAGCTCCTACAATGAGCAGTTCTTC. It is translated as CASTSPGLTSSYNEQFF.

This clonotype appeared a few times. This chain links TRBV11-2 with TRBJ1-1, with D possibly TRBD1 on 5 matching bases. V was shortened by 5 bases and J by 1 base, with 14 bases between the two germline ends. CDR1 and CDR2 from the germline V gene are SGHAT and FQNNGV. This CDR3 is 15 amino acids long. In nucleotides, the CDR3 is TGTGCCAGCAGCCCCCGATGGGGGGAGAACACTGAAGCTTTCTTT. Protein product: CASSPRWGENTEAFF.

This clonotype was detected a few times. The rearrangement uses TRBV2 and TRBJ2-2; TRBD1 is a possible D gene (6 bases). The germline CDR1 and CDR2 sequences are SNHLY and FYNNEI. The ends were cut back, 4 bases at V and 1 base at J, with 10 bases in the middle. This CDR3 spans 15 amino acids. CDR3 in amino acids: CASSAQGLNTGELFF. The DNA for the CDR3 is TGTGCCAGCAGTGCGCAGGGGCTGAACACCGGGGAGCTGTTTTTT.

J is TRBJ2-7 and V is TRBV20-1; TRBD2 aligns across 7 bases. Trimming removed 0 bases from V and 0 bases from J; junction bases left unmatched: 8. CDR1 and CDR2 from the germline V gene are DFQATT and SNEGSKA (reference sequence). The CDR3 spans 16 residues. CDR3 sequence (DNA): TGCAGTGCTAGAGATCTGGTGGGAGGGAGCTCCTACGAGCAGTACTTC. Amino acids: CSARDLVGGSSYEQYF.

A few counts support this clonotype. This chain connects TRBV6-1 to TRBJ2-3; D uncertain. This CDR3 has 12 amino acids. Looked up from germline, CDR1 is MNHNS and CDR2 is SASEGT. V was shortened by 4 bases and J by 3 bases, with 5 bases between the two germline ends. The chain's CDR3 is CASSGETDTQYF. The DNA for the CDR3 is TGTGCCAGCAGTGGAGAGACAGATACGCAGTATTTT.

The chain combines TRBV20-1 with TRBJ2-5; 7 positions match TRBD2. This CDR3 has 15 amino acids. Germline assignment: CDR1 DFQATT and CDR2 SNEGSKA (reference sequence). With V trimmed by 5 bases and J by 4 bases, 13 bases remained unmatched. CDR3 region: CSADPQRDEGETQYF. The DNA of the CDR3 is TGCAGTGCTGACCCCCAGCGGGACGAGGGAGAGACCCAGTACTTC.

This clonotype turned up a few times. The chain recombines TRBV7-9 with TRBJ1-1; no reliable D call. This CDR3 is built from 12 residues. The V gene's germline CDR1 is SEHNR and CDR2 FQNEAQ (reference sequence). Trimming shortened V by 5 bases and J by 3 bases, and 7 bases separated the two germline ends. Written as DNA, the CDR3 is TGTGCCAGCAGCGACCAGGACACTGAAGCTTTCTTT. It is translated as CASSDQDTEAFF.

The sample holds a few counts of this clonotype. This chain joins TRBV4-1 and TRBJ1-4, with D tentatively TRBD1 (6 bases). V was cut by 4 bases and J by 2 bases, with 8 bases left in between. In germline, CDR1 is MGHRA, CDR2 YSYEKL. The CDR3 runs to 14 residues. The chain's CDR3 is CASSRGATNEKLFF. The CDR3 region has the DNA TGCGCCAGCAGCCGGGGGGCGACTAATGAAAAACTGTTTTTT.

This clonotype was detected many times. The rearrangement uses TRBV5-1 and TRBJ1-2, with no clear D. Germline-derived CDR1 and CDR2 are SGHRS and YFSETQ. This CDR3 has 12 residues. V was shortened by 0 bases and J by 5 bases, with 5 bases between the two germline ends. Here the CDR3 DNA reads TGCGCCAGCAGCTTGGCCGATTATGGCTACACCTTC. Amino acid sequence: CASSLADYGYTF.

The chain couples TRBV7-2 to TRBJ2-1; 12 nucleotides agree with TRBD2. The CDR3 has 15 amino acids. Per the germline V gene, CDR1 is SGHTA and CDR2 is FQGNSA. V lost 2 bases, J lost 7 bases, and 3 bases stayed unmatched. CDR3 sequence (DNA): TGTGCCAGCAGCTTAAGACTAGCGGGGGAGAATGAGCAGTTCTTC. It specifies CASSLRLAGENEQFF.

The chain has TRBV5-1 and TRBJ1-2, with D possibly being TRBD1 (6 bases). This CDR3 has 13 residues. Germline loops: CDR1 SGHRS, CDR2 YFSETQ. The ends were cut back, 4 bases at V and 2 bases at J, with 9 bases in the middle. The CDR3 region has the DNA TGCGCCAGCAGCATGGACAGAAACTATGGCTACACCTTC. Protein product: CASSMDRNYGYTF.

This clonotype has ten or more counts. The rearrangement links TRBV6-1 to TRBJ2-7; no clear D. Between the trimmed V and J ends, which lost 6 bases and 6 bases, there was a span of 12 bases. The V gene's germline CDR1 is MNHNS and CDR2 SASEGT. This CDR3 has 12 residues. The CDR3 DNA sequence: TGTGCCAGCAGCTCCCAAGTGGGCGAGCAGTACTTC. Amino acids: CASSSQVGEQYF.

This clonotype has more than one count but fewer than ten. The chain uses TRBV20-1 and TRBJ2-1; no clear D gene. This CDR3 has 15 amino acids. The germline V gene encodes CDR1 DFQATT and CDR2 SNEGSKA (reference sequence). V lost 7 bases to trimming and J lost 2 bases, with 18 bases between them. CDR3 sequence (DNA): TGCAGTGTTCTCCGGATGAGTGGCACCTACAATGAGCAGTTCTTC. It is translated as CSVLRMSGTYNEQFF.

This clonotype has ten or more counts. The chain has TRBV28 and TRBJ1-2; TRBD1 agrees at 7 bases. V trimming: 5 bases; J trimming: 4 bases; junction bases outside the gene matches: 28. Germline CDR1 reads MDHEN; CDR2 reads SYDVKM. The CDR3 length is 21 residues. DNA for the CDR3: TGTGCCAGCAGTCCCCCAATATATTACGGGACAGTTGCTTTTTCAGGCTATGGCTACACCTTC. Amino acid sequence: CASSPPIYYGTVAFSGYGYTF.

The sample holds many counts of this clonotype. The chain joins TRBV18 to TRBJ1-1; D is ambiguous. The ends were cut back, 2 bases at V and 3 bases at J, with 10 bases in the middle. The CDR3 consists of 14 residues. Germline CDR1 KGHSH, CDR2 LQKENI. Here the CDR3 reads CASSPGLRDTEAFF. The CDR3 DNA is TGTGCCAGCTCACCAGGGTTGCGGGACACTGAAGCTTTCTTT.

The chain is built from TRBV5-1 and TRBJ2-3, with 11 nucleotides matching TRBD2. With 3 bases clipped from V and 4 bases from J, the junction kept 7 bases outside the gene matches. This CDR3 has 16 amino acids. The germline V gene encodes CDR1 SGHRS and CDR2 YFSETQ. The CDR3 DNA follows: TGCGCCAGCAGCTCCGTAGCGGGAGGGCCGGCAGATACGCAGTATTTT. This gives the protein CASSSVAGGPADTQYF.

This clonotype has ten or more counts. The chain has TRBV20-1 and TRBJ1-2, with D tentatively TRBD1 (5 bases). Germline CDR1 DFQATT, CDR2 SNEGSKA (reference sequence). V lost 6 bases and J 7 bases, leaving 18 bases between the germline ends. The CDR3 sequence is 13 residues long. The chain's CDR3 is CSARDSLASGYTF. The CDR3 region has the DNA TGCAGTGCAAGGGACTCGCTGGCCTCTGGCTACACCTTC.

The genes are TRBV9 and TRBJ1-2; 8 positions match TRBD1. This CDR3 comprises 16 residues. Trimming removed 2 bases from V and 4 bases from J; junction bases left unmatched: 10. Germline V CDR1 and CDR2: SGDLS, YYNGEE. CDR3 in DNA: TGTGCCAGCAGCGTCTACGGACAGGGAGAAGGCTATGGCTACACCTTC. Translation: CASSVYGQGEGYGYTF.

This clonotype was found many times. This chain links TRBV14 with TRBJ2-1, with D possibly being TRBD1 or TRBD2 (5 bases each). The CDR3 sequence is 17 residues long. The V gene lost 5 bases and the J gene lost 7 bases, with 24 bases spanning the gap. The germline CDR1 and CDR2 sequences are SGHDN and FVKESK. The CDR3 loop is CASSKSGGRYGINEQFF. The CDR3 DNA reads as TGTGCCAGCAGCAAGAGTGGGGGAAGGTACGGGATTAATGAGCAGTTCTTC.

This clonotype was observed at least ten times. At one of its ends the junction is not consistent with the germline gene, which may arise from a read error. The rearrangement links TRBV12-3 or TRBV12-4 to TRBJ2-3; D is ambiguous. The length of the CDR3 is 16 residues. CDR3 DNA: TGTGCCAGCAGCTTAGGACGGAATCCTAGCACAGATACGCAGTATTTT. Amino acids: CASSLGRNPSTDTQYF.

This clonotype came up many times. This chain uses TRBV20-1 with TRBJ1-4, with D unresolved. The CDR3 contains 15 residues. The V and J ends lost 5 bases and 1 base respectively, with 14 bases between them. Germline lookup yields CDR1 DFQATT and CDR2 SNEGSKA (reference sequence). The CDR3 is CSAPESGGTNEKLFF. The CDR3 coding sequence is TGCAGTGCTCCAGAATCGGGCGGAACTAATGAAAAACTGTTTTTT.

This clonotype was picked up many times. This chain links TRBV10-1 with TRBJ2-5; D gene ambiguous. The V end was cut by 0 bases, the J end by 2 bases, with 7 bases between. This CDR3 is 14 amino acids long. Germline CDR1 reads WNHNN; CDR2 reads SYGVQD (reference sequence). The CDR3 sequence is CASSESLGQETQYF. Here the CDR3 DNA reads TGCGCCAGCAGTGAGTCGCTGGGTCAAGAGACCCAGTACTTC.